This T cell receptor beta chain is from a study of blood T cell repertoires in COVID-19. Sequencing used immunoSEQ multiplex PCR; TCRdb keeps in-frame clones, though not all of them. The profile covers roughly 55,000 clones, with roughly three quarters appearing a single time and 15% taken by the ten largest. In germline, CDR1 is SGHAT, CDR2 FQNNGV. V lost 4 bases and J 2 bases, leaving 6 bases between the germline ends. The CDR3 extends over 14 amino acids. This clonotype was obtained from a human donor with active or convalescent COVID-19. The donor label of this sample is uncertain. The rearrangement joins TRBV11-2 to TRBJ2-6; maybe TRBD1 (6 bases). The source material was peripheral blood. The DNA for the CDR3 is TGTGCCAGCAGCTCAGGGGCTGGGGCCAACGTCCTGACTTTC. This sequence encodes CASSSGAGANVLTF.